This TCR beta chain was identified during a study of metastatic and nonmetastatic thyroid tumors (dated by TCRdb to about 2020). For the study in its entirety: The researchers compared repertoires between peripheral blood samples and tumor or nodule tissue samples from patients with malignant or benign thyroid disease.

The library was produced with PCR. The instrument was an Illumina HiSeq 4000. High-throughput sequencing was used to profile the CDR3 region of the TCR beta-chain in every patient. The authors' pipeline ran thus. Drawing on CDR3 differences between clinicopathological groups, the researchers built a classifier meant to tell apart patients with distant-metastatic papillary thyroid cancer. To measure repertoire diversity the researchers used the Shannon index, while the Morisita-Horn index served to gauge how similar the tumor and blood repertoires were. TCRdb itself trimmed the public reads at Q25 with fastp, ran MiXCR and retained productive beta chains. The V and J calls come from TCRdb's annotation, not from the publication. In all, the sample holds approximately 13,000 clones, and about 25% of those were seen once. The ten top clones hold roughly 60% of the sample. Concerning this clone: Which antigen it targets is not known. No base quality information exists; no much larger clone differs at one position.

No patient had received any treatment before thyroid surgery. Patient clinical samples collected from 2012 to 2018 were retrospectively analysed using T-cell receptor beta sequencing. The paper's findings and limits, for the study overall: In both blood and tumor samples, malignant tumors were reported to have significantly higher TCR beta diversity than benign nodules.

The sample consisted of blood. The TCR sequence derives from a male donor with papillary thyroid cancer or a benign thyroid nodule (not recorded which). Some clones in this sample may be carry-over from other donors' samples.

The CDR3 region reads CASSPRTGNNEQFF. The nucleotide sequence is given as TGTGCCAGCAGCCCGAGGACAGGGAACAATGAGCAGTTCTTC. The V and J genes are TRBV7-2 and TRBJ2-1, and TRBD1 aligns with 8 junction nucleotides. At the junction V is shortened by 5 bases and J by 5 bases; bases outside the gene matches: 5. For CDR1 and CDR2, the germline V gene lists SGHTA and FQGNSA. Counted from cysteine to phenylalanine, this CDR3 has 14 amino acids. Only CDR3 DNA remains: 42 bases, in frame from the first base.